This T cell receptor beta chain was observed in a study of blood T cells in healthy people across ages. At the level of the study: About one barcoded beta molecule per two T cells was captured by template switching. General observations from the study: Long-lived and aged donors differed, with more naive CD4+ cells and higher diversity in the long-lived. The diversity estimates, figures obtained from one million T cells, were considered underestimates.

The CDR3 has 13 amino acids. Trimming removed 4 bases at V and 6 bases at J, with 15 bases between. Germline CDR1 reads DFQATT; CDR2 reads SNEGSKA (reference sequence). Primers used in a second PCR of roughly 6 to 11 cycles were a sample-barcoded 5' primer and a J-beta primer mix. TCRdb processed the 5' RACE reads anew with MiXCR; each CDR3 protein has one entry. This sample has about 730,000 distinct CDR3 sequences, with approximately 39% found just once. About this clonotype: Antigen unknown.

Peripheral blood was drawn, around 9.3 milliliters per donor. Sequenced sample: blood. The chain combines TRBV20-1 with TRBJ1-1; no firm D call. The sequence derives from a woman between 55 and 75 years old in good health. As DNA, the CDR3 is TGCAGTGCTAACGGACCGTTAGAAGCTGAAGCTTTCTTT. Translated: CSANGPLEAEAFF.